The rows below give T cell receptor beta chains drawn from one sample of a study of cytomegalovirus exposure and HLA in healthy donors. Repertoires were generated with immunoSEQ multiplex PCR, while TCRdb's copy carries only in-frame clones and drops some. The sample has approximately 100,000 clones; around three quarters are singletons. The sequencing input was PBMCs. All receptors derive from a man aged 35-49 years in good health and CMV-seronegative. Both conserved end residues are part of each CDR3. D genes are given only for firm matches. Size is stated for part of the rows, as once, few or many counts, or as a class when the clone is expanded.

abundance	v_gene	d_gene	j_gene	CDR3aa	CDR3nt
.	TRBV7-6	.	TRBJ1-1	CASSLALAGDTEAFF	TGTGCCAGCAGCTTAGCGTTGGCAGGGGACACTGAAGCTTTCTTT
.	TRBV15	.	TRBJ2-1	CATSRGANEQFF	TGTGCCACCAGCAGGGGGGCCAATGAGCAGTTCTTC
.	TRBV14	TRBD1	TRBJ1-1	CASSQAKTGTNTEAFF	TGTGCCAGCAGCCAAGCGAAGACAGGGACGAACACTGAAGCTTTCTTT
.	TRBV27	TRBD1	TRBJ2-3	CASSWGQGITDTQYF	TGTGCCAGCAGTTGGGGACAGGGAATCACAGATACGCAGTATTTT
.	TRBV2	.	TRBJ1-6	CASSGLGGLEGSPLHF	TGTGCCAGCAGTGGCCTCGGCGGGTTGGAAGGTTCACCCCTCCACTTT
.	TRBV5-1	TRBD2	TRBJ2-1	CASSYIAGADYNEQFF	TGCGCCAGCAGCTACATAGCGGGGGCCGACTACAATGAGCAGTTCTTC
.	TRBV9	.	TRBJ2-4	CASSSSGGSDIQYF	TGTGCCAGCAGCTCCTCAGGGGGGTCGGACATTCAGTACTTC
.	TRBV2	TRBD1	TRBJ2-1	CASNQGTDNEQFF	TGTGCCAGCAATCAGGGGACAGACAATGAGCAGTTCTTC
.	TRBV5-1	.	TRBJ2-1	CASSPLAGAHNEQFF	TGCGCCAGCAGCCCGCTGGCGGGGGCTCACAATGAGCAGTTCTTC
.	TRBV27	TRBD1	TRBJ1-1	CASSLSRGTGEAFF	TGTGCCAGCAGTTTATCGAGAGGGACAGGTGAAGCTTTCTTT
.	TRBV4-2	TRBD2	TRBJ2-7	CASSQDSSGTYYEQYF	TGTGCCAGCAGCCAAGATTCTAGCGGGACTTACTACGAGCAGTACTTC
.	TRBV27	.	TRBJ2-2	CASSLVQTNTGELFF	TGTGCCAGCAGTTTAGTACAGACGAACACCGGGGAGCTGTTTTTT
.	TRBV7-8	.	TRBJ1-5	CASSLTGDSNQPQHF	TGTGCCAGCAGCTTGACAGGAGATAGCAATCAGCCCCAGCATTTT
.	TRBV30	.	TRBJ1-2	CAWSPGINYGYTF	TGTGCCTGGAGTCCCGGGATTAACTATGGCTACACCTTC
.	TRBV18	.	TRBJ2-7	CASSQQGTSYEQYF	TGTGCCAGCTCGCAGCAGGGGACGTCTTACGAGCAGTACTTC
few	TRBV25-1	TRBD2	TRBJ2-1	CASAGGNNNEQFF	TGTGCCAGCGCGGGGGGGAATAACAATGAGCAGTTCTTC
few	TRBV7-8	.	TRBJ2-5	CASSLQETQYF	TGTGCCAGCAGCCTACAAGAGACCCAGTACTTC
.	TRBV6-6	TRBD1	TRBJ2-1	CASCTKGAYNEQFF	TGTGCCAGCTGCACTAAGGGGGCTTACAATGAGCAGTTCTTC
.	TRBV30	.	TRBJ1-2	CAWSVGGWDGYTF	TGTGCCTGGAGTGTAGGCGGTTGGGATGGCTACACCTTC
few	TRBV13	.	TRBJ2-7	CASSLGQGEFEQYF	TGTGCCAGCAGCTTAGGACAGGGAGAATTCGAGCAGTACTTC
.	TRBV7-9	.	TRBJ2-1	CSSSSYVRQVNEQFF	TGTTCCAGCAGCTCGTACGTCAGACAAGTCAATGAGCAGTTCTTC
once	TRBV5-1	TRBD1	TRBJ2-7	CASRPGQGHYEQYF	TGCGCCAGCAGACCGGGACAGGGGCACTACGAGCAGTACTTC
.	TRBV6-1	TRBD2	TRBJ2-7	CASRPLGGGASEQYF	TGTGCCAGCAGACCCCTTGGCGGGGGGGCCAGCGAGCAGTACTTC
few	TRBV7-9	.	TRBJ1-1	CASSLRSGMNTEAFF	TGTGCCAGCAGCTTACGGTCAGGGATGAACACTGAAGCTTTCTTT
.	TRBV5-4	TRBD2	TRBJ2-1	CASSLRASGGGNEQFF	TGTGCCAGCAGCTTGCGGGCTAGCGGGGGAGGAAATGAGCAGTTCTTC
.	TRBV10-3	.	TRBJ1-1	CAIRTIFSNTEAFF	TGTGCCATCAGGACAATTTTCTCGAACACTGAAGCTTTCTTT
.	TRBV6-5	TRBD1	TRBJ1-1	CASTPTGKNTEAFF	TGTGCCAGCACCCCGACAGGGAAGAACACTGAAGCTTTCTTT
few	TRBV19	TRBD2	TRBJ2-5	CASSIALAGGQETQYF	TGTGCCAGTAGTATAGCGCTAGCGGGGGGGCAGGAGACCCAGTACTTC
.	TRBV30	.	TRBJ1-1	CAWTVQKNTEAFF	TGTGCCTGGACTGTTCAAAAGAACACTGAAGCTTTCTTT
few	TRBV7-9	.	TRBJ2-2	CASSRSGNTGELFF	TGTGCCAGCAGCCGGAGTGGGAACACCGGGGAGCTGTTTTTT
.	TRBV5-1	TRBD1	TRBJ2-6	CASSLGDRGRSGANVLTF	TGCGCCAGCAGCTTAGGGGACAGGGGGCGGTCTGGGGCCAACGTCCTGACTTTC
once	TRBV19	.	TRBJ2-7	CASSRGQPGSYEQYF	TGTGCCAGTAGTAGAGGACAGCCTGGCTCCTACGAGCAGTACTTC
few	TRBV2	.	TRBJ1-6	CASSESGFGSPLHF	TGTGCCAGCAGTGAGTCCGGTTTTGGTTCACCCCTCCACTTT
.	TRBV7-3	.	TRBJ1-1	CASSQSGPLNTEAFF	TGTGCCAGCAGCCAGAGCGGCCCTCTGAACACTGAAGCTTTCTTT
.	TRBV5-1	TRBD1	TRBJ2-3	CASSFGGRGQADTQYF	TGCGCCAGCAGCTTTGGGGGCAGGGGGCAGGCAGATACGCAGTATTTT
.	TRBV6-4	TRBD2	TRBJ2-1	CAGSEEAGGYNEQFF	TGTGCCGGCAGTGAAGAAGCGGGGGGCTACAATGAGCAGTTCTTC